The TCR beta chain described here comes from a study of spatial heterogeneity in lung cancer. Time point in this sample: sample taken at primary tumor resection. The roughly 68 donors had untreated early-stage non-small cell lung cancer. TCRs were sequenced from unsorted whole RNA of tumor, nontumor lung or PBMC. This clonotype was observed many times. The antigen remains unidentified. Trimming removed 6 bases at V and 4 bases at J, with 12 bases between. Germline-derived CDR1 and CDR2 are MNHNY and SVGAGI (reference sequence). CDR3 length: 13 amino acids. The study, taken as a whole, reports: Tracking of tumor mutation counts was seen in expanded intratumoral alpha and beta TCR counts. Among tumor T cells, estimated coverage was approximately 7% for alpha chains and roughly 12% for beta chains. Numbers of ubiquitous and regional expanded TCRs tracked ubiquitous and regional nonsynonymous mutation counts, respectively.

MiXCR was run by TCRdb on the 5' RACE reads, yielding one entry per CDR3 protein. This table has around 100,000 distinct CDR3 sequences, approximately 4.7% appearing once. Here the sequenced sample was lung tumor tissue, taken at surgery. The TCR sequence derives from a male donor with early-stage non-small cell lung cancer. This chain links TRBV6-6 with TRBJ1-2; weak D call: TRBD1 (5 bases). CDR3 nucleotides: TGTGCCAGCAGGCCCCCCCAGGGCTATGGCTACACCTTC. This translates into CASRPPQGYGYTF.